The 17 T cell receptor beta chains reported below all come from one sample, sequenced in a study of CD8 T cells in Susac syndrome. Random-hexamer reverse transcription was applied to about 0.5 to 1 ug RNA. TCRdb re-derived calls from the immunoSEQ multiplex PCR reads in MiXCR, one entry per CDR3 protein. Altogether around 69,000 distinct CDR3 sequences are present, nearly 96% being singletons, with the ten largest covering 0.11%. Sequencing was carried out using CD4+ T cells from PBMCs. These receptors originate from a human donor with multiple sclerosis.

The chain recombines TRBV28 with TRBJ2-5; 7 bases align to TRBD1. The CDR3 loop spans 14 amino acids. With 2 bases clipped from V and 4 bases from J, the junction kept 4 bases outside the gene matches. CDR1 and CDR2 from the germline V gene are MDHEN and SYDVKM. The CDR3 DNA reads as TGTGCCAGCAGTTTAGGGGGACAGAGAGAGACCCAGTACTTC. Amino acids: CASSLGGQRETQYF.

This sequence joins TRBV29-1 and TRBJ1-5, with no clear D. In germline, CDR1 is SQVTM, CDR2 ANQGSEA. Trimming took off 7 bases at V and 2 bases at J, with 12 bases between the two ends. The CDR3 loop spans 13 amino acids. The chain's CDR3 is CSARDGGNQPQHF. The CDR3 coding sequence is TGCAGCGCTAGAGACGGGGGCAATCAGCCCCAGCATTTT.

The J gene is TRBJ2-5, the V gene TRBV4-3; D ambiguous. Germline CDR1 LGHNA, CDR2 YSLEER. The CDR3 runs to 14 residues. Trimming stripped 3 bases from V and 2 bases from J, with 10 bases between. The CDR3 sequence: CASSHPGRQETQYF. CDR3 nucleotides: TGCGCCAGCAGCCATCCCGGGCGGCAAGAGACCCAGTACTTC.

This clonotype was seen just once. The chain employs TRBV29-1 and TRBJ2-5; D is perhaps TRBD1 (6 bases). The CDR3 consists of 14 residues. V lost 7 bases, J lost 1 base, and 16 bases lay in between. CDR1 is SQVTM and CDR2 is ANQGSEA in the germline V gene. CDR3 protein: CSAPGQAIQETQYF. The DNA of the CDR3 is TGCAGCGCCCCGGGACAAGCAATCCAAGAGACCCAGTACTTC. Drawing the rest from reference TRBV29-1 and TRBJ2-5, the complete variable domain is SAVISQKPSRDICQRGTSLTIQCQVDSQVTMMFWYRQQPGQSLTLIATANQGSEATYESGFVIDKFPISRPNLTFSTLTVSNMSPEDSSIYLCSAPGQAIQETQYFGPGTRLLVL.

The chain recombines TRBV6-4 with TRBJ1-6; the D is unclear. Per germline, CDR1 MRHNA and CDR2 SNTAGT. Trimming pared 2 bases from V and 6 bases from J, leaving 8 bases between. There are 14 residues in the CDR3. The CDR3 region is CASSDGQLNSPLHF. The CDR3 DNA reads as TGTGCCAGCAGTGACGGGCAGCTTAATTCACCCCTCCACTTT.

CDR3 nucleotides: TGTGCCAGCAGCCGCCGCGGGACAGAGCGTCAAGAAAAACTGTTTTTT. Its translation is CASSRRGTERQEKLFF. The chain has TRBV3-1 and TRBJ1-4; 7 nucleotides match TRBD1. In germline, CDR1 is LGHDT, CDR2 YNNKEL (reference sequence). Trimming at V came to 4 bases and at J to 8 bases, leaving 13 bases not matched to a gene. The CDR3 is 16 residues long. Full variable domain (rest looked up from reference TRBV3-1 and TRBJ1-4): DTAVSQTPKYLVTQMGNDKSIKCEQNLGHDTMYWYKQDSKKFLKIMFSYNNKELIINETVPNRFSPKSPDKAHLNLHINSLELGDSAVYFCASSRRGTERQEKLFFGSGTQLSVL.

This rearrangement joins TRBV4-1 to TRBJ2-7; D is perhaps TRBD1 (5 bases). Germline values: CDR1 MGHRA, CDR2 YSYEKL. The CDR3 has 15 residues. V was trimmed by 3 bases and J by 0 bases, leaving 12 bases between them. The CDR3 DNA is TGCGCCAGCAGCCAGGAGTTGGGGCCCTCCTACGAGCAGTACTTC. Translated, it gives CASSQELGPSYEQYF.

This CDR3 reads CSIRGGPLGKFF. DNA for the CDR3: TGCAGCATCCGGGGGGGCCCCTTAGGCAAGTTCTTC. The rearrangement uses TRBV29-1 and TRBJ2-1, with 8 bases aligning to TRBD2. Germline CDR1 is SQVTM and CDR2 is ANQGSEA. This CDR3 has 12 amino acids. V was pared by 8 bases and J by 14 bases, with 14 bases of the junction left unmatched.

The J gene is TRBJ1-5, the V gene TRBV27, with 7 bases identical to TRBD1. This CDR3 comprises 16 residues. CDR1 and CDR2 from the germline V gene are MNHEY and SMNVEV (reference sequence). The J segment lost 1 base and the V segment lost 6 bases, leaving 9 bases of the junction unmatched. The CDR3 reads CASRAPQGYSNQPQHF. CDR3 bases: TGTGCCAGCAGGGCACCACAGGGGTACAGCAATCAGCCCCAGCATTTT.

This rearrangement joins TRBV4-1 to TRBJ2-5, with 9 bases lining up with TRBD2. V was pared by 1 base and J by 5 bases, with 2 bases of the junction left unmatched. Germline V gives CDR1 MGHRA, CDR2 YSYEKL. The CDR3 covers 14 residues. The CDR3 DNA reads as TGCGCCAGCAGCCAAGGGACTAGCGAGGAGACCCAGTACTTC. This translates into CASSQGTSEETQYF.

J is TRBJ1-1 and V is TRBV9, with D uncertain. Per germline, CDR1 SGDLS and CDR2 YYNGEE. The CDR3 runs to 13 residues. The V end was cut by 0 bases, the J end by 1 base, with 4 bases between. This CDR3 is CASSVEPNTEAFF. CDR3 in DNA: TGTGCCAGCAGCGTAGAACCGAACACTGAAGCTTTCTTT. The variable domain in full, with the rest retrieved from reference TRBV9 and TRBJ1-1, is DSGVTQTPKHLITATGQRVTLRCSPRSGDLSVYWYQQSLDQGLQFLIQYYNGEERAKGNILERFSAQQFPDLHSELNLSSLELGDSALYFCASSVEPNTEAFFGQGTRLTVV.

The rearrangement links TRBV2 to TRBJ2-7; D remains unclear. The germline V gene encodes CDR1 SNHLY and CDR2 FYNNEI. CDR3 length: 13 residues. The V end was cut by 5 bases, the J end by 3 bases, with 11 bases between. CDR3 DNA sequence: TGTGCCAGCAGTTTAAACCCCATCTACGAGCAGTACTTC. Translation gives CASSLNPIYEQYF.

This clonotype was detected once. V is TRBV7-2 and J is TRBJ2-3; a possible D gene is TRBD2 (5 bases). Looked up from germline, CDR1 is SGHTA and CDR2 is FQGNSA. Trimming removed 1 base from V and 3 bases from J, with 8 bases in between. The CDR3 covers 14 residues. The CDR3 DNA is TGTGCCAGCAGCTTAGAGAGCGGAACAGATACGCAGTATTTT. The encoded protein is CASSLESGTDTQYF.

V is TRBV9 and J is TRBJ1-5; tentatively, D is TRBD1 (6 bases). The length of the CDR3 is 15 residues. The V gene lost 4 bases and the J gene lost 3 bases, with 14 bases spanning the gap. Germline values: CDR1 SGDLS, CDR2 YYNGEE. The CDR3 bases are TGTGCCAGCAGCCCTACCACAGGGCTCAATCAGCCCCAGCATTTT. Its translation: CASSPTTGLNQPQHF.

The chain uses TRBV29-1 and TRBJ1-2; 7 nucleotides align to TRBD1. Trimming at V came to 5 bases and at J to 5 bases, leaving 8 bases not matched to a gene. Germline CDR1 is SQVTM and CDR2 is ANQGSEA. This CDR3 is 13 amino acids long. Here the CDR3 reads CSVPLTGRYGYTF. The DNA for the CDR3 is TGCAGCGTTCCACTGACAGGGAGGTATGGCTACACCTTC.

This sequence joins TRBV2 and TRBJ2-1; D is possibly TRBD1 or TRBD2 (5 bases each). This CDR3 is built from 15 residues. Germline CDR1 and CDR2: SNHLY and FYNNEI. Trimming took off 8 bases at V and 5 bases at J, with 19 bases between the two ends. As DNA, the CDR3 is TGTGCCAGCGGAGGTTCCGCCGGGGCCAACAATGAGCAGTTCTTC. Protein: CASGGSAGANNEQFF.

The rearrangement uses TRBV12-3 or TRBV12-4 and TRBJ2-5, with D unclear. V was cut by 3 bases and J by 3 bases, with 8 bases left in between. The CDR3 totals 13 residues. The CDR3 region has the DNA TGTGCCAGCAGTTTGAGCCGGAAAGAGACCCAGTACTTC. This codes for CASSLSRKETQYF.